The 10 T cell receptor beta chains below were found in one sample sequenced in a study of blood T cell repertoires in COVID-19. Produced via immunoSEQ multiplex PCR; TCRdb's table is partial and in-frame only. The sample includes about 130,000 clones, about 89% of them seen just once. The sample comprised peripheral blood. These receptors came from a man in his forties or fifties with active COVID-19.

This clone occurred once. A read error may produce the germline difference seen at one junction end. The chain joins TRBV7-7 to TRBJ2-3; 16 bases line up with TRBD2. The germline V gene has CDR1 SSHAT and CDR2 FNYEAQ (reference sequence). CDR3 size: 15 residues. In nucleotides, the CDR3 is TGTGCTAGCAGCTCGGGACTAGCGGGGGGGAATACGCAGTATTTT. It translates to CASSSGLAGGNTQYF.

V is TRBV5-1 and J is TRBJ2-1; 10 bases map to TRBD2. The CDR3 has 15 amino acids. Germline lookup yields CDR1 SGHRS and CDR2 YFSETQ. The ends lost 3 bases at V and 6 bases at J; junction bases unmatched: 6. The CDR3 is CASSSRLAGGNEQFF. In DNA form, the CDR3 reads TGCGCCAGCAGCTCTAGACTAGCGGGCGGCAATGAGCAGTTCTTC. Variable domain in full (rest from reference TRBV5-1 and TRBJ2-1): KAGVTQTPRYLIKTRGQQVTLSCSPISGHRSVSWYQQTPGQGLQFLFEYFSETQRNKGNFPGRFSGRQFSNSRSEMNVSTLELGDSALYLCASSSRLAGGNEQFFGPGTRLTVL.

This chain uses TRBV18 with TRBJ1-2, with D perhaps TRBD1 (5 bases). Germline V gene lookup returns CDR1 KGHSH and CDR2 LQKENI. Trimming removed 5 bases at V and 8 bases at J, with 12 bases between. This CDR3 region has 12 residues. The CDR3 coding sequence is TGTGCCAGCTCAAGTGGGGCAGGCGGCTACACCTTC. It yields the protein CASSSGAGGYTF. The full variable domain, rest sourced from reference TRBV18 and TRBJ1-2, is NAGVMQNPRHLVRRRGQEARLRCSPMKGHSHVYWYRQLPEEGLKFMVYLQKENIIDESGMPKERFSAEFPKEGPSILRIQQVVRGDSAAYFCASSSGAGGYTFGSGTRLTVV.

The CDR3 DNA reads as TGTGCCAGCAGCCAAGGGACAGGGAGGAATGAAAAACTGTTTTTT. It is translated as CASSQGTGRNEKLFF. V is TRBV3-1 (or the pseudogene TRBV3-2) and J is TRBJ1-4; 8 positions match TRBD1. This CDR3 spans 15 amino acids. V gave up 1 base and J gave up 5 bases; unmatched junction bases: 3. Germline V gives CDR1 LGHDT, CDR2 YNNKEL (reference sequence).

V usage is TRBV7-2 and J usage is TRBJ1-4; 12 nucleotides agree with TRBD1. Germline CDR1 is SGHTA and CDR2 is FQGNSA. V shed 2 bases and J 6 bases; nucleotides not matched to a gene: 10. This CDR3 is 18 amino acids long. The CDR3 bases are TGTGCCAGCAGCTTATTCCCGGGACAGGGGGCGGAGGATGAAAAACTGTTTTTT. Translated: CASSLFPGQGAEDEKLFF.

V gene TRBV18 combines with J gene TRBJ2-3; 11 bases align to TRBD2. The CDR3 is 16 residues long. The junction had 11 bases not matched to a gene; V was cut back by 6 bases and J by 6 bases. Germline CDR1 is KGHSH and CDR2 is LQKENI. CDR3 sequence reads: CASSGSSGGPWDTQYF. In DNA, the CDR3 is TGTGCCAGCTCTGGTTCTAGCGGGGGGCCGTGGGATACGCAGTATTTT.

V usage is TRBV19 and J usage is TRBJ1-2; possibly TRBD1 for D (5 bases). Trimming took off 8 bases at V and 7 bases at J, with 14 bases between the two ends. The CDR3 has 12 residues. Germline V gene sequence: CDR1 LNHDA, CDR2 SQIVND (reference sequence). CDR3 bases: TGTGCCAGTGACGCGGGGGGTGGTGGCTACACCTTC. Its translation is CASDAGGGGYTF.

The gene calls are TRBV5-4 and TRBJ2-7; the match to TRBD1 covers 7 bases. Unmatched junction bases numbered 6, after V lost 3 bases and J lost 0 bases. Germline V gene sequence: CDR1 SGHNT, CDR2 YYREEE (reference sequence). The CDR3 sequence is 15 residues long. The CDR3 DNA reads as TGTGCCAGCAGCTGGGGACAGTCGATCTCCTACGAGCAGTACTTC. This sequence encodes CASSWGQSISYEQYF.

The chain joins TRBV10-3 to TRBJ2-3; D might be TRBD2 (6 bases). Germline loops: CDR1 ENHRY, CDR2 SYGVKD. This CDR3 is 16 amino acids long. Trimming cost V 10 bases and J 1 base, with 21 bases left between them. The CDR3 DNA reads as TGTGCCACTGCCCTAACTAGTGGGGAGGGCACAGATACGCAGTATTTT. Amino acids: CATALTSGEGTDTQYF.

J is TRBJ2-7 and V is TRBV5-1; maybe TRBD1 (6 bases). V was clipped by 1 base and J by 2 bases, with 10 bases between them. Per germline, CDR1 SGHRS and CDR2 YFSETQ. The CDR3 is 14 amino acids. The CDR3 nucleotides are TGCGCCAGCAGCTTGCGGGACACCACCTACGAGCAGTACTTC. This codes for CASSLRDTTYEQYF. The full variable domain, completed using reference TRBV5-1 and TRBJ2-7, is KAGVTQTPRYLIKTRGQQVTLSCSPISGHRSVSWYQQTPGQGLQFLFEYFSETQRNKGNFPGRFSGRQFSNSRSEMNVSTLELGDSALYLCASSLRDTTYEQYFGPGTRLTVT.